This T cell receptor beta chain was sequenced in a study of CD8 T cells in ankylosing spondylitis. Quantitative 5'-RACE with molecular barcodes generated TCR beta libraries. TCRdb reanalysed the 5' RACE reads using MiXCR and keeps one entry per CDR3 protein. The sample lists about 700,000 distinct CDR3 sequences, under 20% seen once, with about a fifth in the top ten. As for this clonotype: What it recognizes is unknown.

Study-level points and caveats: Reactive arthritis synovial fluid and blood were previously reported to contain some motif variants. What seemed typical of ankylosing spondylitis blood was a TCR beta motif built from about 8 highly homologous variants. Reportedly, significant enrichment of disease-linked clones occurred in matched ankylosing spondylitis synovial fluid. Those disease-linked clones were CD8+; they were also relatively rare in peripheral blood.

Germline CDR1 reads MNHNS; CDR2 reads SASEGT. This CDR3 comprises 16 residues. V lost 6 bases and J lost 4, with 19 bases in between. The rearrangement uses TRBV6-1 and TRBJ2-4, with D tentatively TRBD2 (6 bases). This TCR came from a male donor with ankylosing spondylitis. What was sequenced was blood, either unsorted or a sorted T cell fraction (not recorded which). The CDR3 sequence: CASRSGGAPGKNIQYF. The CDR3 region has the DNA TGTGCCAGCAGATCTGGCGGGGCCCCCGGTAAAAACATTCAGTACTTC.